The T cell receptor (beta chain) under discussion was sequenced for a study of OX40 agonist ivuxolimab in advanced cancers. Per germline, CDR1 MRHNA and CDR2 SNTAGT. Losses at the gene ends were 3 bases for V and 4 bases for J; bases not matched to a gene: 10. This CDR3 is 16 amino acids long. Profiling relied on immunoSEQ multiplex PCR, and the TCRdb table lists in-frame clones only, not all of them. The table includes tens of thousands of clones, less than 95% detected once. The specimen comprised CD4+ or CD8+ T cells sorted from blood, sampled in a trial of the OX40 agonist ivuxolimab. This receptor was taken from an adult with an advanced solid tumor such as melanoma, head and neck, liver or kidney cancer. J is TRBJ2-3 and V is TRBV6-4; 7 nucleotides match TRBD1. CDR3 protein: CASSEAKGAIADTQYF. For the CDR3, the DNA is TGTGCCAGCAGTGAGGCAAAGGGGGCGATTGCAGATACGCAGTATTTT.